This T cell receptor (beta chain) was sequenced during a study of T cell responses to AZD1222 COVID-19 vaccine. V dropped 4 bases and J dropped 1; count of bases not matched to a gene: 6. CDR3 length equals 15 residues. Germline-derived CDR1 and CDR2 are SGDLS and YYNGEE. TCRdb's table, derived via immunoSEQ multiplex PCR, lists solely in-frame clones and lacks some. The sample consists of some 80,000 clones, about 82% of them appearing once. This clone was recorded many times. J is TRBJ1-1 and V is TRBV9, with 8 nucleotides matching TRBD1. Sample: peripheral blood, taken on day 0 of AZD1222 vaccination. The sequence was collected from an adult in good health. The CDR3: CASSPSGQANTEAFF. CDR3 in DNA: TGTGCCAGCAGCCCGTCGGGACAGGCGAACACTGAAGCTTTCTTT.